Below are 8 T cell receptor beta chains sequenced from a single sample in a study of long-term antiretroviral therapy in people with HIV. Sequencing used immunoSEQ v3.0 at survey level. Generated by immunoSEQ multiplex PCR, the TCRdb table keeps only in-frame clones and is missing some. The sample carries approximately 30,000 clones, around 83% recorded once. Here the sequenced sample was unsorted PBMCs, taken 0.4 years after starting antiretroviral therapy. The receptors were sampled from a man younger than 30 with HIV.

This clone was counted between two and nine times. V gene TRBV27 combines with J gene TRBJ2-7; D gene ambiguous. V was pared by 4 bases and J by 3 bases, with 10 bases between. The CDR3 totals 13 residues. The germline V gene encodes CDR1 MNHEY and CDR2 SMNVEV (reference sequence). The CDR3 spells CASSYGPHYEQYF. CDR3 bases: TGTGCCAGCAGTTACGGGCCCCACTACGAGCAGTACTTC.

The chain carries TRBV27 and TRBJ2-7; D remains ambiguous. The CDR3 consists of 14 residues. CDR1 MNHEY and CDR2 SMNVEV come from the germline V gene (reference sequence). V gave up 4 bases and J gave up 3 bases, with 13 bases separating them. The CDR3 region has the DNA TGTGCCAGCAGTTCTGGGCCCGGGCTCTACGAGCAGTACTTC. Translated, it gives CASSSGPGLYEQYF.

This clone showed up just a few times. An end of the junction does not agree with germline; a read error may underlie this. This rearrangement joins TRBV7-9 to TRBJ2-7, with 9 bases that match TRBD1. From germline, CDR1 is SEHNR and CDR2 FQNEAQ (reference sequence). The length of the CDR3 is 11 residues. DNA for the CDR3: TGTGCCAGCAGCTTTGGACAGGGGAGGCTGTTC. Protein: CASSFGQGRLF.

V and J are TRBV4-1 and TRBJ2-5; the D is unclear. Trimming shortened V by 1 base and J by 5 bases, and 14 bases separated the two germline ends. Germline V gives CDR1 MGHRA, CDR2 YSYEKL. There are 15 residues in the CDR3. CDR3 loop: CASSQVQRPAETQYF. DNA of the CDR3: TGCGCCAGCAGCCAAGTTCAGCGCCCCGCGGAGACCCAGTACTTC.

On this clone: Just one base apart from a much larger clone, this may be a read error. CDR3: CASSPGSYEQYF. As DNA, the CDR3 is TGTGCCAGCAGTCCAGGGTCCTACGAGCAGTACTTC. The chain joins TRBV2 to TRBJ2-7, with D maybe TRBD1 (5 bases). CDR1 is SNHLY and CDR2 is FYNNEI in the germline V gene. V lost 5 bases, J lost 1 base, and 6 bases lay in between. The length of the CDR3 is 12 residues.

The gene calls are TRBV10-3 and TRBJ2-7; D may match TRBD1 or TRBD2 (5 bases each). Germline V gene lookup returns CDR1 ENHRY and CDR2 SYGVKD. This CDR3 is 16 amino acids long. V lost 3 bases and J lost 3, with 18 bases in between. CDR3 sequence reads: CAISDEPRGIFYEQYF. For the CDR3, the DNA is TGTGCCATCAGTGACGAACCGAGGGGAATCTTCTACGAGCAGTACTTC.

The rearrangement joins TRBV28 to TRBJ2-7; 8 nucleotides line up with TRBD2. The J segment lost 2 bases and the V segment lost 6 bases, leaving 9 bases of the junction unmatched. The V gene's germline CDR1 is MDHEN and CDR2 SYDVKM. The CDR3 is 15 amino acids. The CDR3 region is CASSEYSGTPYEQYF. The CDR3 region has the DNA TGTGCCAGCAGCGAATATAGCGGGACCCCCTACGAGCAGTACTTC. The complete variable domain, with remaining parts taken from reference TRBV28 and TRBJ2-7, reads DVKVTQSSRYLVKRTGEKVFLECVQDMDHENMFWYRQDPGLGLRLIYFSYDVKMKEKGDIPEGYSVSREKKERFSLILESASTNQTSMYLCASSEYSGTPYEQYFGPGTRLTVT.

V usage is TRBV28 and J usage is TRBJ2-7, with D perhaps TRBD1 (6 bases). CDR1 and CDR2 (germline): MDHEN, SYDVKM. Trimming removed 6 bases at V and 4 bases at J, with 16 bases between. The CDR3 contains 14 residues. This CDR3 is CASRHISQGYEQYF. The CDR3, as DNA: TGTGCCAGCAGACACATTTCTCAGGGGTACGAGCAGTACTTC.